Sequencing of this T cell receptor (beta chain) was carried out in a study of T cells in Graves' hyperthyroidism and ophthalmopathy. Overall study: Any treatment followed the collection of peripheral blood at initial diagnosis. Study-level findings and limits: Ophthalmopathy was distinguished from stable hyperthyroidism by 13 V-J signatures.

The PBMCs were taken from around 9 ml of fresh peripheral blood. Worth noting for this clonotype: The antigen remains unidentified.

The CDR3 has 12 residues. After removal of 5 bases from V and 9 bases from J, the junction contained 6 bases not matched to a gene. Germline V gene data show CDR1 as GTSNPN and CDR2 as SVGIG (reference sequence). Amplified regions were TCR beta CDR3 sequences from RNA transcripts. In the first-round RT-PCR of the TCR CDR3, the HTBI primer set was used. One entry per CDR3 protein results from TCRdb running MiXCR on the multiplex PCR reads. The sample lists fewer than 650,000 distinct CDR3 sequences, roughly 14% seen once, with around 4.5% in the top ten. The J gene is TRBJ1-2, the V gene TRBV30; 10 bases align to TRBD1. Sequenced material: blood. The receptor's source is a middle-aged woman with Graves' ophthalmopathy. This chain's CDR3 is CAWRRDRGRYTF. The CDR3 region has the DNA TGTGCCTGGCGGCGGGACAGGGGCCGCTACACCTTC.